The 27 T cell receptor beta chains presented below share a single source sample, sequenced in a study of identical twins. TCRdb fed the 5' RACE reads into MiXCR, producing one record per CDR3 protein. Among hundreds of thousands of distinct CDR3 sequences, 18% were seen once, and the ten largest hold over 10%. These data are also associated with another study on T cells expressing NK-cell markers.

The source material was PBMCs. Receptors were obtained from a woman aged 18-30 years in good health.

Only a few counts were recorded for this clonotype. The chain uses TRBV20-1 and TRBJ2-5; 14 nucleotides match TRBD2. V dropped 2 bases and J dropped 3; count of bases not matched to a gene: 5. The CDR3 consists of 16 residues. CDR1 is DFQATT and CDR2 is SNEGSKA in the germline V gene (reference sequence). This chain's CDR3 is CSARPPTSGREETQYF. CDR3 nucleotide sequence: TGCAGTGCTAGACCCCCGACTAGCGGGAGGGAAGAGACCCAGTACTTC.

The V call is TRBV7-9, the J call TRBJ2-1, with D tentatively TRBD2 (6 bases). Trimming took 2 bases from V and 9 from J, leaving 20 bases between them. Per the germline V gene, CDR1 is SEHNR and CDR2 is FQNEAQ (reference sequence). The CDR3 length is 16 residues. CDR3 nucleotides: TGTGCCAGCAGCTTATTTCACGGCGGGATAGACTGTGAGCAGTTCTTC. This encodes CASSLFHGGIDCEQFF.

The CDR3 DNA is TGCAGTGCTAATTCACAGGGGTCTGGTGGAGAGCTGTTTTTT. Amino acids: CSANSQGSGGELFF. The rearrangement joins TRBV20-1 to TRBJ2-2, with TRBD1 matching 7 bases. Germline V CDR1 and CDR2: DFQATT, SNEGSKA (reference sequence). The CDR3 runs 14 residues. V lost 4 bases, J lost 11 bases, and 13 bases stayed unmatched.

This chain links TRBV5-1 with TRBJ1-4; 8 positions agree with TRBD1. The CDR3 loop spans 18 amino acids. CDR1 and CDR2 (germline): SGHRS, YFSETQ. The V gene end was trimmed by 8 bases and the J gene end by 0 bases; junction bases not matched to a gene: 15. CDR3 sequence reads: CASKIRWTGTATNEKLFF. CDR3 sequence (DNA): TGCGCCAGTAAAATCCGTTGGACAGGGACTGCAACTAATGAAAAACTGTTTTTT.

J is TRBJ2-2 and V is TRBV4-3, with 9 bases lining up with TRBD2. With V trimmed by 6 bases and J by 3 bases, 11 bases remained unmatched. CDR1 and CDR2 from the germline V gene are LGHNA and YSLEER. The CDR3 contains 17 residues. The CDR3 nucleotides read TGCGCCAGCAGATTCGCGATAGCGGGAGACGACACCGGGGAGCTGTTTTTT. Its translation: CASRFAIAGDDTGELFF.

This clonotype came up a few times. This chain joins TRBV10-3 and TRBJ2-4; the D is unclear. The V gene's germline CDR1 is ENHRY and CDR2 SYGVKD. The CDR3 totals 15 residues. V dropped 3 bases and J dropped 1 base, with 10 bases sitting between them. The CDR3 coding sequence is TGTGCCATCAGTGACAGATTGGAGGCCAAAAACATTCAGTACTTC. It is translated as CAISDRLEAKNIQYF.

This clonotype was found a few times. The genes are TRBV29-1 and TRBJ2-2, with 12 bases that match TRBD1. Trimming cost V 6 bases and J 7 bases; bases outside gene matches: 9. This CDR3 contains 15 residues. In germline, CDR1 is SQVTM, CDR2 ANQGSEA. CDR3 residues: CSVTGTGGLGGELFF. The CDR3 DNA is TGCAGCGTCACCGGGACAGGGGGCTTAGGCGGGGAGCTGTTTTTT.

The CDR3 DNA sequence: TGTGCCAGCAGCTTACGCGCTTCCGAGGCCCAGTACTTC. Translation gives CASSLRASEAQYF. This rearrangement joins TRBV7-9 to TRBJ2-5; D ambiguous. V lost 2 bases and J 9 bases, leaving 13 bases between the germline ends. CDR1 and CDR2 (germline): SEHNR, FQNEAQ (reference sequence). The CDR3 loop spans 13 amino acids. Together with reference TRBV7-9 and TRBJ2-5, the CDR3 gives the full variable domain: DTGVSQNPRHKITKRGQNVTFRCDPISEHNRLYWYRQTLGQGPEFLTYFQNEAQLEKSRLLSDRFSAERPKGSFSTLEIQRTEQGDSAMYLCASSLRASEAQYFGPGTRLLVL.

This clonotype was picked up a small number of times. The chain recombines TRBV5-5 with TRBJ2-5; 10 bases are a match to TRBD2. Trimming took 0 bases from V and 2 from J; bases not matched to a gene: 10. Germline CDR1 and CDR2: SGHKS and YYEKEE (reference sequence). The CDR3 is 18 residues long. The CDR3 sequence: CASSLVRDSGRDQETQYF. Here the CDR3 DNA reads TGTGCCAGCAGCTTGGTCCGGGACAGCGGGAGGGATCAAGAGACCCAGTACTTC.

The chain combines TRBV20-1 with TRBJ2-3; 11 positions agree with TRBD2. Trimming cost V 3 bases and J 0 bases; bases outside gene matches: 5. CDR3 length: 16 amino acids. Germline V gives CDR1 DFQATT, CDR2 SNEGSKA (reference sequence). Here the CDR3 DNA reads TGCAGTGCTAGCCCTAGCGGGGGGACTAGCACAGATACGCAGTATTTT. As protein: CSASPSGGTSTDTQYF.

This clonotype has at least ten counts. The chain combines TRBV6-7 with TRBJ1-2, with D unresolved. TRBV6-7 is an ORF; its function is uncertain. The length of the CDR3 is 13 residues. The V end lost 11 bases, the J end lost 6 bases, and 19 bases lay between the germline ends. CDR3 protein: CAGPLEGADGYTF. The CDR3 DNA is TGTGCCGGCCCATTGGAGGGAGCTGATGGCTACACCTTC.

The gene calls are TRBV9 and TRBJ2-7; 11 nucleotides align to TRBD2. The CDR3 runs 14 residues. Germline assignment: CDR1 SGDLS and CDR2 YYNGEE. The J segment lost 7 bases and the V segment lost 4 bases, leaving 7 bases of the junction unmatched. The CDR3 spells CASSSGTSGGEQYF. CDR3 DNA sequence: TGTGCCAGCAGCTCGGGGACTAGCGGTGGGGAGCAGTACTTC.

V usage is TRBV5-1 and J usage is TRBJ2-2, with a possible D match to TRBD2 (6 bases). Germline V CDR1 and CDR2: SGHRS, YFSETQ. V dropped 4 bases and J dropped 0 bases, with 13 bases sitting between them. The CDR3 is made up of 16 amino acids. Here the CDR3 reads CASSAGSSSNTGELFF. The CDR3 bases are TGCGCCAGCAGCGCCGGGAGCAGCTCGAACACCGGGGAGCTGTTTTTT.

As DNA, the CDR3 is TGTGCCAGCAGCCACAGCGGAGATGGCACAGATACGCAGTATTTT. Protein sequence: CASSHSGDGTDTQYF. The rearrangement joins TRBV7-9 to TRBJ2-3; D might be TRBD2 (5 bases). With 5 bases removed from V and 1 base from J, the gap between germline ends came to 13 bases. The CDR3 covers 15 residues. Germline V gene sequence: CDR1 SEHNR, CDR2 FQNEAQ (reference sequence).

This clonotype came up a few times. CDR3 nucleotides: TGTGCCAGCAGCCGACGGTCGAGCAACTTTAACACCGGGGAGCTGTTTTTT. Its translation: CASSRRSSNFNTGELFF. The chain recombines TRBV11-3 with TRBJ2-2, with D unresolved. The V gene lost 5 bases and the J gene lost 2 bases, with 18 bases spanning the gap. In germline, CDR1 is SGHNT, CDR2 YENEEA. The CDR3 has 17 residues.

This clonotype was counted between two and nine times. This chain uses TRBV20-1 with TRBJ1-5, with unresolved D. Germline V lookup: CDR1 DFQATT, CDR2 SNEGSKA (reference sequence). The CDR3 has 12 residues. Trimming cost V 1 base and J 7 bases, with 8 bases left between them. The CDR3 loop reads CSARGLFQPQHF. The CDR3 DNA sequence: TGCAGTGCTAGAGGCCTGTTCCAGCCCCAGCATTTT.

This rearrangement joins TRBV20-1 to TRBJ2-7; D gene unclear. With 5 bases removed from V and 0 bases from J, the gap between germline ends came to 5 bases. CDR1 is DFQATT, CDR2 SNEGSKA, per germline (reference sequence). The CDR3 is 11 amino acids. The CDR3 here is CSARASYEQYF. CDR3 DNA sequence: TGCAGTGCTCGGGCCTCCTACGAGCAGTACTTC.

This clonotype has ten or more counts. The chain joins TRBV20-1 to TRBJ2-7; 11 nucleotides align to TRBD2. The V gene end was trimmed by 3 bases and the J gene end by 0 bases; junction bases not matched to a gene: 7. This CDR3 region has 16 residues. The germline V gene encodes CDR1 DFQATT and CDR2 SNEGSKA (reference sequence). CDR3: CSASRLAGPSSYEQYF. Written as DNA, the CDR3 is TGCAGTGCTAGTCGACTAGCGGGACCTAGCTCCTACGAGCAGTACTTC.

This rearrangement joins TRBV9 to TRBJ2-5, with 9 bases matching TRBD2. The CDR3 has 14 residues. J lost 4 bases, V lost 3 bases, and 4 bases had no gene match. CDR1 is SGDLS and CDR2 is YYNGEE in the germline V gene. The CDR3 protein is CASSAAGGAETQYF. The CDR3 DNA reads as TGTGCCAGCAGCGCGGCGGGAGGGGCAGAGACCCAGTACTTC.

This clonotype came up a few times. The chain joins TRBV9 to TRBJ2-1; 14 bases match TRBD2. The CDR3 extends over 16 amino acids. The junction had 8 bases not matched to a gene; V was cut back by 4 bases and J by 8 bases. Germline lookup yields CDR1 SGDLS and CDR2 YYNGEE. The CDR3 region is CASSPRTSGGMDEQFF. The DNA for the CDR3 is TGTGCCAGCAGCCCCCGGACTAGCGGGGGGATGGATGAGCAGTTCTTC.

A remark on this clonotype: Germline is not matched at one junction end, which may reflect a read error. The chain couples TRBV15 to TRBJ1-1; unclear D gene. CDR1 LNHNV and CDR2 YYDKDF come from the germline V gene (reference sequence). The CDR3 runs 14 residues. DNA of the CDR3: TGTGCCACCAGCAGAGATCCCGTTAGGCCTGAAGCCTTCTTT. Amino acids: CATSRDPVRPEAFF.

A note on this clonotype: Relative to the germline gene, one junction end is altered; a read error may explain this. The rearrangement links TRBV20-1 to TRBJ2-2; either TRBD1 or TRBD2 may fit D (5 bases each). The germline CDR1 and CDR2 sequences are DFQATT and SNEGSKA (reference sequence). This CDR3 is 16 amino acids long. The CDR3 reads CCARGQGAGRTGELFF. DNA for the CDR3: TGCTGTGCTAGAGGGCAGGGTGCGGGCCGCACCGGGGAGCTGTTTTTT.

CDR3 region: CASSPEPGLAAEQYF. The CDR3 DNA follows: TGTGCCAGCAGCCCCGAACCGGGACTAGCCGCCGAGCAGTACTTC. The V and J genes are TRBV7-7 and TRBJ2-7; 9 bases fit TRBD2. The V gene end was trimmed by 5 bases and the J gene end by 6 bases; junction bases not matched to a gene: 11. Germline CDR1 reads SSHAT; CDR2 reads FNYEAQ (reference sequence). The CDR3 totals 15 residues.

The V call is TRBV11-2, the J call TRBJ2-3; TRBD1 aligns across 7 bases. This CDR3 has 14 amino acids. The germline CDR1 and CDR2 sequences are SGHAT and FQNNGV. Trimming at V came to 7 bases and at J to 5 bases, leaving 9 bases not matched to a gene. The CDR3 loop reads CASNDDRAGDTQYF. In DNA, the CDR3 is TGTGCCAGCAACGACGACAGGGCCGGAGATACGCAGTATTTT.

This clonotype was detected a few times. CDR3 in DNA: TGCAGTGCCTCGGGAGGGTTACTAGCCAAAAACATTCAGTACTTC. Encoded protein: CSASGGLLAKNIQYF. The chain couples TRBV20-1 to TRBJ2-4; 8 nucleotides align to TRBD2. J gave up 0 bases and V 6 bases, and 7 bases lay outside the gene matches. The germline CDR1 and CDR2 sequences are DFQATT and SNEGSKA (reference sequence). This CDR3 is 15 amino acids long.

The chain is built from TRBV7-9 and TRBJ2-6, with D uncertain. V lost 1 base and J 4 bases, leaving 8 bases between the germline ends. CDR1 is SEHNR and CDR2 is FQNEAQ in the germline V gene (reference sequence). The CDR3 loop spans 15 amino acids. CDR3: CASSLVSLGANVLTF. CDR3 DNA: TGTGCCAGCAGCTTAGTCTCTCTCGGGGCCAACGTCCTGACTTTC. Looking up the rest from reference TRBV7-9 and TRBJ2-6 gives the full variable domain: DTGVSQNPRHKITKRGQNVTFRCDPISEHNRLYWYRQTLGQGPEFLTYFQNEAQLEKSRLLSDRFSAERPKGSFSTLEIQRTEQGDSAMYLCASSLVSLGANVLTFGAGSRLTVL.

The chain has TRBV5-1 and TRBJ2-2; tentatively, D is TRBD2 (6 bases). This CDR3 has 15 residues. V lost 4 bases to trimming and J lost 0 bases, with 10 bases between them. The germline V gene encodes CDR1 SGHRS and CDR2 YFSETQ. In DNA, the CDR3 is TGCGCCAGCAGCGGGGACTTATCGAACACCGGGGAGCTGTTTTTT. Translated: CASSGDLSNTGELFF.